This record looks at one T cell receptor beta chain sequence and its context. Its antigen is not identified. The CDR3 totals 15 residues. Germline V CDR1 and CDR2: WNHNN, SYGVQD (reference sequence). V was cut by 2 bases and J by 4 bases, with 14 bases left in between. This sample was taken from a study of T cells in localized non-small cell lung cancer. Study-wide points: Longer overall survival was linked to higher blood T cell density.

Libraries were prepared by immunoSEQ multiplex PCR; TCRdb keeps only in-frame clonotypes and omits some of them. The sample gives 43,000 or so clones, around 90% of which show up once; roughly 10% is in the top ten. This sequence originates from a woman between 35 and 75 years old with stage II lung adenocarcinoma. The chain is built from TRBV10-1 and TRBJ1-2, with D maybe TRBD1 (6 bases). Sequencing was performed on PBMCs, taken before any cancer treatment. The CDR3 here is CASSEKLGATYGYTF. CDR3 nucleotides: TGCGCCAGCAGTGAGAAGCTGGGGGCCACCTATGGCTACACCTTC.